This record concerns one TCR beta chain sequence. The source of the sample is a study of blood T cell repertoires in COVID-19. At the level of the study: Collection of acute and convalescent COVID-19 samples took place in the United States, Italy and Spain. Sources were T cells, B-cell-depleted T cells, or PBMCs; the material itself was cDNA or gDNA.

Per the original methods: Scientists estimated how many nucleated cells there were by amplifying reference gene primers. Profiled with immunoSEQ multiplex PCR; TCRdb holds only in-frame clones, not every one. V and J calls and clone size come straight from that table; D and trimming were deduced from the DNA. The sample records just under 300,000 clones, around 87% being singletons. The CDR3 totals 15 residues. Germline V gene sequence: CDR1 PRHDT, CDR2 FYEKMQ (reference sequence). The V and J ends lost 3 bases and 4 bases, in that order; junction bases with no gene match: 5. The rearrangement joins TRBV13 to TRBJ2-5, with 10 bases matching TRBD2. The source material was peripheral blood. This sequence originates from an older man with acute or convalescent COVID-19. The CDR3 loop reads CASSFGLAGAETQYF. CDR3 nucleotides: TGTGCCAGCAGCTTCGGGCTAGCGGGGGCAGAGACCCAGTACTTC.